The source of this T cell receptor (beta chain) is a study of blood T cell repertoires in COVID-19. Study-wide context: Sites across the United States, Italy and Spain contributed samples from acute and convalescent COVID-19. PBMCs, B-cell-depleted T cells, or T cells were the source of the cDNA or gDNA that made up the material.

The CDR3 totals 14 residues. With V trimmed by 4 bases and J by 1 base, 1 base remained unmatched. Per germline, CDR1 SEHNR and CDR2 FQNEAQ (reference sequence). Original methodology: Counts of nucleated cells, estimated from reference gene primer amplification, were obtained. TCRdb's copy holds only in-frame clones and misses some; the assay was immunoSEQ multiplex PCR. From that table come the V and J calls and clone size; the DNA was used to work out D and trimming. The sample lists 180,000 or so clones, about 85% seen once, with less than 3% in the top ten. The chain recombines TRBV7-9 with TRBJ1-5; 7 bases are shared with TRBD1. The origin of this receptor is a woman in her 30s with active or convalescent COVID-19. Sequencing was carried out using peripheral blood. CDR3 coding DNA: TGTGCCAGCAGCTCGACAGGGAGCAATCAGCCCCAGCATTTT. It translates to CASSSTGSNQPQHF.